The 11 T cell receptor beta chains presented below share a single source sample, sequenced in a study of prognosis after radiotherapy for stage I lung cancer. Starting from genomic DNA, TCR beta CDR3 was amplified through two-round multiplex PCR. Gene-specific primers for each TRBV and TRBJ gene drove first-round PCR. TCRdb analysed the multiplex PCR reads with MiXCR anew, one entry per CDR3 protein. The sample carries approximately 23,000 distinct CDR3 sequences, approximately 42% recorded once. The sample was PBMCs, taken before or after stereotactic body radiation therapy (not recorded which). Every receptor here comes from a donor of 50 years or more with non-small cell lung cancer.

The rearrangement links TRBV7-9 to TRBJ1-1, with D tentatively TRBD1 (6 bases). V was clipped by 3 bases and J by 8 bases, with 10 bases between them. CDR1 and CDR2 from the germline V gene are SEHNR and FQNEAQ (reference sequence). The length of the CDR3 is 12 residues. CDR3 in amino acids: CASSFGQSEAFF. As DNA, the CDR3 is TGTGCCAGCAGCTTCGGACAGTCCGAAGCTTTCTTT.

This clonotype was observed a single time. V gene TRBV19 combines with J gene TRBJ2-2; no clear D gene. The germline CDR1 and CDR2 sequences are LNHDA and SQIVND (reference sequence). V lost 7 bases to trimming and J lost 2 bases, with 8 bases between them. The CDR3 is made up of 13 amino acids. This CDR3 is CASMYINTGELFF. The CDR3 nucleotides are TGTGCCAGTATGTATATAAACACCGGGGAGCTGTTTTTT.

The J gene is TRBJ1-3, the V gene TRBV2; D remains ambiguous. Germline V lookup: CDR1 SNHLY, CDR2 FYNNEI. The germline V and J ends were trimmed by 6 bases and 3 bases, with 12 bases remaining between them. The CDR3 is 14 amino acids. The CDR3 nucleotides read TGTGCCAGCAGCGTGGAATTAGTTGGAAACACCATATATTTT. Protein: CASSVELVGNTIYF.

This clonotype was seen many times. The J gene is TRBJ1-3, the V gene TRBV20-1; no clear D gene. Germline values: CDR1 DFQATT, CDR2 SNEGSKA (reference sequence). The CDR3 runs 16 residues. Trimming stripped 0 bases from V and 0 bases from J, with 12 bases between. DNA for the CDR3: TGCAGTGCTAGAGATTCGAGAGCTTCCTCTGGAAACACCATATATTTT. The encoded protein is CSARDSRASSGNTIYF.

This clonotype has a count of ten or more. The gene calls are TRBV28 and TRBJ1-2; D uncertain. The CDR3 runs to 13 residues. V lost 2 bases and J 0 bases, leaving 4 bases between the germline ends. CDR1 is MDHEN, CDR2 SYDVKM, per germline. This chain's CDR3 is CASSLPPNYGYTF. The CDR3 DNA is TGTGCCAGCAGTTTACCCCCTAACTATGGCTACACCTTC.

Concerning this clonotype: Since the CDR3 does not end with the conserved phenylalanine or tryptophan, this likely comes from a read error. The rearrangement links TRBV6-5 to TRBJ1-1; possibly TRBD1 for D (6 bases). The CDR3 loop spans 15 amino acids. Germline lookup yields CDR1 MNHEY and CDR2 SVGAGI. Trimming removed 2 bases at V and 0 bases at J, with 10 bases between. DNA for the CDR3: TGTGCCAGCAGTTACGGTGGACAGATGAACACTGAAGCTTTCCTT. Its translation is CASSYGGQMNTEAFL.

This clonotype was seen many times. The J gene is TRBJ1-1, the V gene TRBV10-3, with TRBD1 matching over 10 bases. The CDR3 contains 15 residues. The J segment lost 2 bases and the V segment lost 10 bases, leaving 10 bases of the junction unmatched. Germline V lookup: CDR1 ENHRY, CDR2 SYGVKD. CDR3 protein: CATRDRGFLNTEAFF. In DNA, the CDR3 is TGTGCCACCCGGGACAGGGGTTTTTTAAACACTGAAGCTTTCTTT.

On this clonotype itself: A read error may be the cause here, since a much bigger clone is one base away. The rearrangement joins TRBV29-1 to TRBJ2-7; 7 nucleotides agree with TRBD1. Germline V gene data show CDR1 as SQVTM and CDR2 as ANQGSEA. The CDR3 spans 13 residues. DNA of the CDR3: TGCAGCGTTGTCCTGACAGGGTACGACGAGCATTACTTC. Residues: CSVVLTGYDEHYF.

This clonotype was detected a few times. The chain joins TRBV6-1 to TRBJ2-1; D is unclear. The CDR3 is 14 amino acids. Trimming pared 6 bases from V and 10 bases from J, leaving 19 bases between. The V gene's germline CDR1 is MNHNS and CDR2 SASEGT. Here the CDR3 DNA reads TGTGCCAGCAGCCAACTTCGAATAGCCGCCGAGCAGTTCTTC. Encoded protein: CASSQLRIAAEQFF.

Notes on this clonotype: A clone one base away is much larger, so this may be a read error. V usage is TRBV7-9 and J usage is TRBJ1-1; tentatively, D is TRBD1 (5 bases). This CDR3 is 13 amino acids long. Germline V gives CDR1 SEHNR, CDR2 FQNEAQ (reference sequence). The ends were cut back, 5 bases at V and 6 bases at J, with 13 bases in the middle. In DNA form, the CDR3 reads TGTGCCAGCAGCCCCAGTGGGGGTCCTGAAGCTTTCTTT. It encodes CASSPSGGPEAFF.

Notes on this clonotype: An end of the junction does not agree with germline; a read error may underlie this. This rearrangement joins TRBV6-9 to TRBJ1-2, with no clear D. The CDR3 contains 11 residues. CDR1 MNHGY and CDR2 SVAAGI come from the germline V gene. The CDR3 reads CVSSTGDGYTF. The CDR3 nucleotides read TGTGTCAGCAGCACGGGTGATGGCTACACCTTC.